This record covers a single TCR beta chain. Original analysis: Using reference gene primer amplification, nucleated cell counts were estimated. TCRdb's copy holds only in-frame clones and misses some; the assay was immunoSEQ multiplex PCR. The V and J calls and clone size were taken over from that table, and D and trimming were inferred from the DNA. The profile shows roughly 500,000 clones, roughly 88% of them singletons. Donors were grouped by their self-reported clinical history. What the recovered Cohort 3 donors had was two negative PCRs, clearance, or symptom resolution. The sample belongs to a study of blood T cell repertoires in COVID-19. Per the germline V gene, CDR1 is LNHDA and CDR2 is SQIVND (reference sequence). This CDR3 has 15 amino acids. The ends lost 1 base at V and 6 bases at J; junction bases unmatched: 7.

This TCR derives from a woman in her 40s who had recovered from COVID-19. V and J are TRBV19 and TRBJ2-7; 9 bases agree with TRBD1. Source material: PBMCs or T cells enriched from blood (not recorded which). DNA of the CDR3: TGTGCCAGTAGTATAGGTAGGACAGGGGATGTCGAGCAGTACTTC. Its protein is CASSIGRTGDVEQYF. The full variable domain, completed using reference TRBV19 and TRBJ2-7, is DGGITQSPKYLFRKEGQNVTLSCEQNLNHDAMYWYRQDPGQGLRLIYYSQIVNDFQKGDIAEGYSVSREKKESFPLTVTSAQKNPTAFYLCASSIGRTGDVEQYFGPGTRLTVT.